The T cell receptor beta chain under discussion was sequenced for a study of shared clonotypes between healthy human individuals. Study-level background: Plates per donor: three CD4 naive, three CD4 memory, two CD8 naive, one CD8 memory. Study results and limitations: Researchers found naive subsets generally carried larger estimated richness than memory subsets. Incompleteness in sorted-subset sequencing, despite large depth, was shown by rarefaction. The sharing of about 5.3% of naive CD4 clonotypes was seen across a handful of donors.

V shed 5 bases, J shed 2 bases, and the junction held 17 bases outside the gene matches. The CDR3 has 19 amino acids. Germline lookup yields CDR1 SGHTA and CDR2 FQGNSA. As to this clone: Its antigen is unidentified.

Method: immunoSEQ multiplex PCR; TCRdb's copy keeps in-frame clones and lacks some. Of about 2.4 million clones detected, around 90% appear once; the ten largest clones hold around 0.14%. The source is a man aged 18 to 30 in good health. What was sequenced was naive CD4+ T cells sorted from blood. The sample's subset: CD45RA+ positively selected. The chain employs TRBV7-2 and TRBJ2-2; TRBD2 aligns across 7 bases. The CDR3 loop is CASSQLLILATLNTGELFF. The CDR3 DNA follows: TGTGCCAGCAGCCAATTACTAATACTAGCGACGCTTAACACCGGGGAGCTGTTTTTT.